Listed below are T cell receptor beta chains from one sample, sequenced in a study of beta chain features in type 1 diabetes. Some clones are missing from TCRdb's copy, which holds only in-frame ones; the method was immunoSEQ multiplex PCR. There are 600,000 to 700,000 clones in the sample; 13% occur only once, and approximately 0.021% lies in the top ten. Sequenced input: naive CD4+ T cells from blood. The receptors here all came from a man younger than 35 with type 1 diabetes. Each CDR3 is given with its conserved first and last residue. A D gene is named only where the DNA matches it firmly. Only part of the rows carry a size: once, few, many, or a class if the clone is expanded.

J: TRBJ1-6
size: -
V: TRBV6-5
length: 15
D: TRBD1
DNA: TGTGCCAGCAGTTACGTTGACAGGGAAAATTCACCCCTCCACTTT
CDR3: CASSYVDRENSPLHF

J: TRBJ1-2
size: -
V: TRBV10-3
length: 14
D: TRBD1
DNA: TGTGCCATCAGTGTTTCCGGGACAGCCTATGGCTACACCTTC
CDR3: CAISVSGTAYGYTF

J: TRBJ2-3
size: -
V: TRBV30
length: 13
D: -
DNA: TGTGCCTGGATGACCGGGGGCGCAGATACGCAGTATTTT
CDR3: CAWMTGGADTQYF

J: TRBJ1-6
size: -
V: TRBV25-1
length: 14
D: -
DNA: TGTGCCAGCAGTGATGTAGGGGGGAATTCACCCCTCCACTTT
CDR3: CASSDVGGNSPLHF

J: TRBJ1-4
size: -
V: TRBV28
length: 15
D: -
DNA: TGTGCCAGCAGTGATCAGGGTTTTACTAATGAAAAACTGTTTTTT
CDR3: CASSDQGFTNEKLFF

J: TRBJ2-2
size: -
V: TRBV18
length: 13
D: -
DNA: TGTGCCAGCTCACCACCGAACACCGGGGAGCTGTTTTTT
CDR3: CASSPPNTGELFF

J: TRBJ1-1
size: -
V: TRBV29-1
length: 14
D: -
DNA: TGCAGCGTTGACGGTAGCGCGGCTTTAACTGAAGCTTTCTTT
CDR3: CSVDGSAALTEAFF

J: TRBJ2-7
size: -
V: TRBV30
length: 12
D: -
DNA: TGTGCCTGGAGTGACAGGGACTACGAGCAGTACTTC
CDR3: CAWSDRDYEQYF

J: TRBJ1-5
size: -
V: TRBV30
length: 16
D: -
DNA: TGTGCCTGGACCAGACCGAATATCCATAGCAATCAGCCCCAGCATTTT
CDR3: CAWTRPNIHSNQPQHF

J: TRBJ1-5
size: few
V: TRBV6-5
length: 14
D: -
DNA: TGTGCCAGCAGTGAAAGTCAGGGATATCAGCCCCAGCATTTT
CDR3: CASSESQGYQPQHF

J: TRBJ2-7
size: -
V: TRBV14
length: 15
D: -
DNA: TGTGCCAGCAGCCAACAAACCCGGGTAGGCGACGAGCAGTACTTC
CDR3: CASSQQTRVGDEQYF

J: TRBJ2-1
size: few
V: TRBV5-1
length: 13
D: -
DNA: TGCGCCAGCAGCCCCTCTCCGGGCCAACCTCGATTCTTC
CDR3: CASSPSPGQPRFF

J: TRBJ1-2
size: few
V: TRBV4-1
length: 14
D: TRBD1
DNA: TGCGCCAGCAGCCAGGCCGGGACAGACTATGGCTACACCTTC
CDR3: CASSQAGTDYGYTF

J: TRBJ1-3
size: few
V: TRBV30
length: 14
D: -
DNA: TGTGCGGTCGGACTCCCAAACTCTGGAAACACCATATATTTT
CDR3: CAVGLPNSGNTIYF

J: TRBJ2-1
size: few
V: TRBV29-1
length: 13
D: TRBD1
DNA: TGCAGCGTTGAAGGACAGGGTGCGAATGAGCAGTTCTTC
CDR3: CSVEGQGANEQFF

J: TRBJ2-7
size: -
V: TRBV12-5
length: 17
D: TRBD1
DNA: TGTGCTAGTGGTTTGGTACGAGGGCAGGGGGCGAACTACGAGCAGTACTTC
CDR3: CASGLVRGQGANYEQYF

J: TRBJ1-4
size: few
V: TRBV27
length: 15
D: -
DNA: TGTGCCAGCAGTAAAATACAGGGCTGGGATGAAAAACTGTTTTTT
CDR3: CASSKIQGWDEKLFF

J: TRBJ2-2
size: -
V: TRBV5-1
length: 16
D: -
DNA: TGCGCCAGCAGCTTGGACGGACAGAGATCCACCGGGGAGCTGTTTTTT
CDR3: CASSLDGQRSTGELFF

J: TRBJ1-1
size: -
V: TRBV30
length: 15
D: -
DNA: TGTGCCTGGAGTGTACTAGGGATTGAGGGCACTGAAGCTTTCTTT
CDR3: CAWSVLGIEGTEAFF

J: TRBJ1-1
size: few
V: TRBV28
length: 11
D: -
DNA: TGTGCCAGCAGTTGGTTCACTGAAGCTTTCTTT
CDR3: CASSWFTEAFF

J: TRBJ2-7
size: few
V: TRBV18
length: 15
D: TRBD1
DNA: TGTGCCAGCTCACCACCGAGCCAGGGGGCCTACGAGCAGTACTTC
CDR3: CASSPPSQGAYEQYF

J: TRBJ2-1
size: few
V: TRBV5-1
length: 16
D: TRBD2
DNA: TGCGCCAGCAGCTTATCTAGCGGGGGGTCCTACAATGAGCAGTTCTTC
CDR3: CASSLSSGGSYNEQFF

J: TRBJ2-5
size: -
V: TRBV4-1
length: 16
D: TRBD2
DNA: TGCGCCAGCAGCCAAGGAGGGGGACTAGCGGGAGAGACCCAGTACTTC
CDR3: CASSQGGGLAGETQYF

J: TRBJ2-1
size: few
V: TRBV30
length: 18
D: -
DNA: TGTGCCTGGAGTAGAGGGACAGTGGGGGGGAGCTCCTACAATGAGCAGTTCTTC
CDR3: CAWSRGTVGGSSYNEQFF

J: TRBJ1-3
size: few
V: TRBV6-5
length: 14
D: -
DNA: TGTGCCAGCAGCCCGGGACATCTAGGAAACACCATATATTTT
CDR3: CASSPGHLGNTIYF

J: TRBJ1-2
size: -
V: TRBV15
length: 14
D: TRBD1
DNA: TGTGCCACCAGCAGATCTAACGACAGGGGTCCGGGGACCTTC
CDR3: CATSRSNDRGPGTF

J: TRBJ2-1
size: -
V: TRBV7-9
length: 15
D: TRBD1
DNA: TGTGCCAGCAGCTTTGGGACAGGGCCGGCAAATGAGCAGTTCTTC
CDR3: CASSFGTGPANEQFF

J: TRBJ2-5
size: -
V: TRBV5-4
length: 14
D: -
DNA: TGTGCCAGCAGCCGCGGGACGATCCAAGAGACCCAGTACTTC
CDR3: CASSRGTIQETQYF

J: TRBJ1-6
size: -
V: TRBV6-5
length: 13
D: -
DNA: TGTGCCAGCAGTCAGCTGTCCAATTCACCCCTCCACTTT
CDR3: CASSQLSNSPLHF

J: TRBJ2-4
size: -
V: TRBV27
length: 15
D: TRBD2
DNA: TGTGCCAGCACTACGGGACTAGCGGATGGAAACATTCAGTACTTC
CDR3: CASTTGLADGNIQYF

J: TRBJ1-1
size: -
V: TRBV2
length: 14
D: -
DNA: TGTGCCAGCAGGCGTTCGGGGAGAGGAACTGAAGCTTTCTTT
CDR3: CASRRSGRGTEAFF

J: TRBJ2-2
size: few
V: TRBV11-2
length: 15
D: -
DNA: TGTGCCAGCAGCTTTCGGGGGCTGGACACCGGGGAGCTGTTTTTT
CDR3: CASSFRGLDTGELFF

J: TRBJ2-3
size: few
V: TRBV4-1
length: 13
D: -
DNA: TGCGCCAGCAGCCAAGTGTCCCCTAATACGCAGTATTTT
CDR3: CASSQVSPNTQYF

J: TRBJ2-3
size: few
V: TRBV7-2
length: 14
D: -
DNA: TGTGCCAGCAGAACGGGACGGCACACAGATACGCAGTATTTT
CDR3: CASRTGRHTDTQYF

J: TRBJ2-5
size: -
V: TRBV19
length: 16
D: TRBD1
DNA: TGTGCCAGTAGTATGACGCGGACAGGGGGCAGGGAGACCCAGTACTTC
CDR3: CASSMTRTGGRETQYF

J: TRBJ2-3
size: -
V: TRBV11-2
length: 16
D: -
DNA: TGTGCCAGCAGCTGGGGGGCTGGAGACTATACAGATACGCAGTATTTT
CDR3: CASSWGAGDYTDTQYF

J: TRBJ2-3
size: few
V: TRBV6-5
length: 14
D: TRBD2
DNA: TGTGCCAGCAGTTTGAACGGGGGGACAGATACGCAGTATTTT
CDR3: CASSLNGGTDTQYF

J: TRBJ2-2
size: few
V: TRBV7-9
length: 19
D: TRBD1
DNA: TGTGCCAGCAGCTTAAGGGACAGGGCAGCACGACCCGGAACCGGGGAGCTGTTTTTT
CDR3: CASSLRDRAARPGTGELFF

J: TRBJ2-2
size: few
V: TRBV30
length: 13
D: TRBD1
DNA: TGTGCCTGGACCGGACAGGGATTCGGGGAGCTGTTTTTT
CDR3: CAWTGQGFGELFF

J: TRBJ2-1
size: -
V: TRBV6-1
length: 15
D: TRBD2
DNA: TGTGCCAGCAGTGAAACTAGCGGGGGTTACAATGAGCAGTTCTTC
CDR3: CASSETSGGYNEQFF

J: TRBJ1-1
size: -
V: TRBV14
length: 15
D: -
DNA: TGTGCCAGCAGCCAATTGCAGGGCGGTCACACTGAAGCTTTCTTT
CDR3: CASSQLQGGHTEAFF